The 32 T cell receptor beta chains below all came from one sample that was sequenced in a study of shared clonotypes between healthy human individuals. Profiling relied on immunoSEQ multiplex PCR, and the TCRdb table lists in-frame clones only, not all of them. The sample consists of around 350,000 clones, about 73% of them appearing once. What was sequenced was memory CD4+ T cells sorted from blood. As for subset: CD45RA-negative fraction. These TCRs come from a man aged 25 to 40 in good health.

This chain's CDR3 is CASSRGPSWSEQFF. DNA for the CDR3: TGTGCCAGCAGCCGCGGTCCTAGCTGGAGTGAGCAGTTCTTC. This rearrangement joins TRBV14 to TRBJ2-1; D might be TRBD2 (5 bases). The CDR3 is made up of 14 amino acids. Trimming took off 4 bases at V and 9 bases at J, with 16 bases between the two ends. Germline values: CDR1 SGHDN, CDR2 FVKESK.

The chain couples TRBV19 to TRBJ2-7, with 9 bases that match TRBD2. Germline lookup yields CDR1 LNHDA and CDR2 SQIVND (reference sequence). Trimming removed 5 bases from V and 2 bases from J; junction bases left unmatched: 7. The CDR3 runs to 15 residues. DNA of the CDR3: TGTGCCAGTAGTCGGCTAGCGGGAAACCCCTACGAGCAGTACTTC. Translated: CASSRLAGNPYEQYF.

V gene TRBV28 combines with J gene TRBJ1-4; D not certain. The germline V gene has CDR1 MDHEN and CDR2 SYDVKM. The ends were cut back, 7 bases at V and 0 bases at J, with 12 bases in the middle. This CDR3 has 15 residues. CDR3: CASTNPRTTNEKLFF. The CDR3 DNA sequence: TGTGCCAGCACTAACCCTCGAACAACTAATGAAAAACTGTTTTTT.

The chain uses TRBV6-5 and TRBJ2-7, with 10 bases identical to TRBD2. This CDR3 region has 15 residues. The J segment lost 5 bases and the V segment lost 7 bases, leaving 11 bases of the junction unmatched. Germline lookup yields CDR1 MNHEY and CDR2 SVGAGI. CDR3 sequence: CASTSPSGSLNEQYF. In DNA form, the CDR3 reads TGTGCCAGCACAAGCCCTAGCGGGAGTCTCAACGAGCAGTACTTC.

The chain employs TRBV27 and TRBJ2-7, with D possibly matching TRBD1 (7 bases). The CDR3 contains 16 residues. In germline, CDR1 is MNHEY, CDR2 SMNVEV (reference sequence). The V end was cut by 5 bases, the J end by 0 bases, with 17 bases between. CDR3 amino acids: CASSDYRGLNSYEQYF. The CDR3 DNA sequence: TGTGCCAGCAGTGATTACAGGGGACTTAACTCCTACGAGCAGTACTTC.

This clone was counted a single time. V usage is TRBV7-3 and J usage is TRBJ2-3; 11 nucleotides match TRBD1. The germline V gene has CDR1 SGHTA and CDR2 FQGTGA. Germline trimming cut 4 bases from V and 8 bases from J; bases unmatched to any gene: 5. The CDR3 is 14 amino acids. This chain's CDR3 is CASSSRDRGSTQYF. The CDR3 DNA follows: TGTGCCAGCAGCTCCCGGGACAGGGGGAGTACGCAGTATTTT.

This clone has a handful of counts. The chain employs TRBV10-2 and TRBJ1-1, with D tentatively TRBD1 (6 bases). V shed 1 base and J shed 6 bases, with 12 bases lying between them. The CDR3 runs to 14 residues. CDR1 and CDR2 from the germline V gene are WSHSY and SAAADI. DNA of the CDR3: TGCGCCAGCAGTGAGTTCGTCAGGGGATCTGAAGCTTTCTTT. Amino acids: CASSEFVRGSEAFF.

This clone was observed a handful of times. This chain joins TRBV5-6 and TRBJ1-2; D perhaps matches TRBD1 (5 bases). Trimming removed 2 bases from V and 10 bases from J, with 15 bases in between. Germline V lookup: CDR1 SGHDT, CDR2 YYEEEE. This CDR3 is 13 amino acids long. The CDR3 reads CASSLKEGRTYTF. CDR3 coding DNA: TGTGCCAGCAGCTTAAAAGAGGGGCGGACCTACACCTTC.

The chain links TRBV7-3 to TRBJ2-1; D might be TRBD1 (8 bases). The CDR3 has 15 residues. Germline CDR1 reads SGHTA; CDR2 reads FQGTGA. Trimming pared 2 bases from V and 5 bases from J, leaving 13 bases between. CDR3 coding DNA: TGTGCCAGCAGCTTATACACAGGGGGGGACAATGAGCAGTTCTTC. Its translation is CASSLYTGGDNEQFF. The full variable domain, with the rest looked up from reference TRBV7-3 and TRBJ2-1, is GAGVSQTPSNKVTEKGKYVELRCDPISGHTALYWYRQSLGQGPEFLIYFQGTGAADDSGLPNDRFFAVRPEGSVSTLKIQRTERGDSAVYLCASSLYTGGDNEQFFGPGTRLTVL.

This clone was seen a few times. The chain employs TRBV5-1 and TRBJ2-5; TRBD2 matches at 10 bases. V was pared by 4 bases and J by 5 bases, with 8 bases of the junction left unmatched. Germline-derived CDR1 and CDR2 are SGHRS and YFSETQ. The CDR3 sequence is 15 residues long. CDR3 loop: CASSPGTSDIETQYF. CDR3 DNA: TGCGCCAGCAGCCCGGGGACTAGCGATATTGAGACCCAGTACTTC.

The chain is built from TRBV27 and TRBJ2-7, with a possible D match to TRBD1 (5 bases). The CDR3 runs to 14 residues. Trimming removed 5 bases at V and 4 bases at J, with 15 bases between. From germline, CDR1 is MNHEY and CDR2 SMNVEV (reference sequence). The CDR3 region has the DNA TGTGCCAGCAGTACACACCGACAGCTGTACGAGCAGTACTTC. It yields the protein CASSTHRQLYEQYF.

This clone was seen at least ten times. The chain recombines TRBV5-5 with TRBJ2-1, with 9 bases lining up with TRBD1. The CDR3 has 15 amino acids. V was clipped by 3 bases and J by 6 bases; unmatched bases: 7. Germline V CDR1 and CDR2: SGHKS, YYEKEE (reference sequence). The CDR3 coding sequence is TGTGCCAGCAGCTCATCCGGGACAGGGACCAATGAGCAGTTCTTC. This codes for CASSSSGTGTNEQFF. Full variable domain (outside the CDR3, taken from reference TRBV5-5 and TRBJ2-1): DAGVTQSPTHLIKTRGQQVTLRCSPISGHKSVSWYQQVLGQGPQFIFQYYEKEERGRGNFPDRFSARQFPNYSSELNVNALLLGDSALYLCASSSSGTGTNEQFFGPGTRLTVL.

In the case of this clone: At one of its ends the junction is not consistent with the germline gene, which may arise from a read error. The chain has TRBV7-2 and TRBJ2-1, with D perhaps TRBD1 (6 bases). The CDR3 covers 15 residues. Germline values: CDR1 SGHTA, CDR2 FQGNSA. The CDR3 is CASSLGGTLYNKQFF. As DNA, the CDR3 is TGTGCCAGCAGCTTAGGGGGGACACTTTACAATAAGCAGTTCTTC.

The J gene is TRBJ2-7, the V gene TRBV5-1; the D gene is possibly TRBD2 (5 bases). This CDR3 is 14 amino acids long. V was clipped by 0 bases and J by 1 base, with 8 bases between them. The germline V gene encodes CDR1 SGHRS and CDR2 YFSETQ. Written as DNA, the CDR3 is TGCGCCAGCAGCTTGGCCGGGAAGTCCTACGAGCAGTACTTC. This gives the protein CASSLAGKSYEQYF.

This rearrangement joins TRBV4-2 to TRBJ2-2, with unresolved D. V lost 0 bases and J 7 bases, leaving 27 bases between the germline ends. The CDR3 has 20 residues. Germline-derived CDR1 and CDR2 are LGHNA and YNFKEQ. The CDR3 sequence is CASSQDPPGVGLVWIGELFF. In DNA form, the CDR3 reads TGTGCCAGCAGCCAAGACCCGCCCGGCGTAGGGCTAGTTTGGATCGGGGAGCTGTTTTTT.

This chain joins TRBV5-1 and TRBJ2-3; the D gene is possibly TRBD1 (6 bases). Germline V gene sequence: CDR1 SGHRS, CDR2 YFSETQ. CDR3 length equals 16 residues. V gave up 4 bases and J gave up 1 base, with 16 bases separating them. CDR3 DNA: TGCGCCAGCAGCCTAAAGGGACAATGGGGCACAGATACGCAGTATTTT. Its translation is CASSLKGQWGTDTQYF.

The rearrangement joins TRBV6-4 to TRBJ2-3; 9 positions match TRBD1. Germline V gene data show CDR1 as MRHNA and CDR2 as SNTAGT. The J segment lost 5 bases and the V segment lost 3 bases, leaving 6 bases of the junction unmatched. The CDR3 spans 15 residues. The CDR3 spells CASSETGTGRDTQYF. The CDR3, as DNA: TGTGCCAGCAGTGAAACCGGGACAGGGCGAGATACGCAGTATTTT.

The chain combines TRBV7-2 with TRBJ1-1, with 7 bases identical to TRBD1. Germline lookup yields CDR1 SGHTA and CDR2 FQGNSA. The CDR3 covers 14 residues. V lost 7 bases, J lost 1 base, and 6 bases stayed unmatched. The CDR3 nucleotides are TGTGCCAGCACCTTGGGACAGTCGAACACTGAAGCTTTCTTT. Translated: CASTLGQSNTEAFF.

This chain joins TRBV6-1 and TRBJ2-7; no clear D. Per germline, CDR1 MNHNS and CDR2 SASEGT. This CDR3 region has 14 residues. Trimming took 1 base from V and 2 from J, leaving 9 bases between them. The CDR3 loop reads CASSEGGYAYEQYF. The DNA of the CDR3 is TGTGCCAGCAGTGAAGGGGGTTATGCCTACGAGCAGTACTTC.

DNA of the CDR3: TGTGCCAGCAGCGCTGGGCTACTATCAGCGGATACCTACAATGAGCAGTTCTTC. Protein product: CASSAGLLSADTYNEQFF. The J gene is TRBJ2-1, the V gene TRBV9; possibly TRBD2 for D (5 bases). This CDR3 is built from 18 residues. Trimming removed 3 bases from V and 2 bases from J, with 21 bases in between. Germline V CDR1 and CDR2: SGDLS, YYNGEE.

The rearrangement links TRBV18 to TRBJ1-3; perhaps TRBD1 as D (6 bases). CDR1 and CDR2 (germline): KGHSH, LQKENI. There are 17 residues in the CDR3. V lost 1 base, J lost 0 bases, and 13 bases lay in between. CDR3 in amino acids: CASSPRVGGSSGNTIYF. CDR3 coding DNA: TGTGCCAGCTCACCACGAGTGGGGGGCAGCTCTGGAAACACCATATATTTT.

This chain links TRBV7-2 with TRBJ2-5; tentatively, D is TRBD2 (5 bases). Germline CDR1 is SGHTA and CDR2 is FQGNSA. Between the trimmed V and J ends, which lost 6 bases and 2 bases, there was a span of 13 bases. The CDR3 runs 14 residues. The CDR3 loop reads CASRLGQLQETQYF. CDR3 coding DNA: TGTGCCAGCAGACTAGGGCAGCTTCAAGAGACCCAGTACTTC.

The genes are TRBV18 and TRBJ2-1, with TRBD2 identical over 12 bases. Trimming removed 3 bases from V and 8 bases from J; junction bases left unmatched: 14. Germline loops: CDR1 KGHSH, CDR2 LQKENI. This CDR3 has 18 amino acids. This CDR3 reads CASSPIPAASGRADEQFF. CDR3 nucleotide sequence: TGTGCCAGCTCACCCATACCCGCGGCTAGCGGGAGGGCCGATGAGCAGTTCTTC.

V gene TRBV6-1 combines with J gene TRBJ2-2; the D is unclear. V lost 4 bases to trimming and J lost 0 bases, with 3 bases between them. The germline gives CDR1 MNHNS, CDR2 SASEGT. The CDR3 loop spans 13 amino acids. Here the CDR3 reads CASSASNTGELFF. CDR3 DNA: TGTGCCAGCAGTGCATCGAACACCGGGGAGCTGTTTTTT.

The CDR3 bases are TGTGCCAGCAGTGACAACAAACCTACGGTGCAGTACTTC. Its translation is CASSDNKPTVQYF. The chain combines TRBV6-4 with TRBJ2-7; D remains ambiguous. The V end was cut by 2 bases, the J end by 9 bases, with 14 bases between. Germline assignment: CDR1 MRHNA and CDR2 SNTAGT. This CDR3 has 13 amino acids.

V usage is TRBV6-5 and J usage is TRBJ2-2, with D tentatively TRBD2 (5 bases). Per the germline V gene, CDR1 is MNHEY and CDR2 is SVGAGI. V lost 10 bases and J lost 0, with 15 bases in between. This CDR3 spans 15 amino acids. This CDR3 is CATLRGRTNTGELFF. CDR3 DNA sequence: TGTGCCACCCTACGAGGGCGCACGAACACCGGGGAGCTGTTTTTT.

This rearrangement joins TRBV11-2 to TRBJ2-7; no clear D gene. V gave up 5 bases and J gave up 9 bases, with 20 bases separating them. The CDR3 covers 14 residues. Germline V gene lookup returns CDR1 SGHAT and CDR2 FQNNGV. In DNA form, the CDR3 reads TGTGCCAGCAGCCAAGACTGGAGCGTCCTTGGGCAGTACTTC. Its protein product is CASSQDWSVLGQYF.

This clone was counted many times. The J gene is TRBJ2-7, the V gene TRBV5-4; a weak D match, TRBD1 (6 bases). Germline V gene sequence: CDR1 SGHNT, CDR2 YYREEE (reference sequence). V dropped 6 bases and J dropped 6 bases, with 22 bases sitting between them. The CDR3 spans 15 residues. CDR3 nucleotides: TGTGCCAGCAACAGCCGGGACACCCGGGACCGCGAGCAGTACTTC. Its translation: CASNSRDTRDREQYF. The full variable domain, in which reference TRBV5-4 and TRBJ2-7 provide the parts outside the CDR3, is ETGVTQSPTHLIKTRGQQVTLRCSSQSGHNTVSWYQQALGQGPQFIFQYYREEENGRGNFPPRFSGLQFPNYSSELNVNALELDDSALYLCASNSRDTRDREQYFGPGTRLTVT.

The rearrangement uses TRBV5-4 and TRBJ2-7, with D tentatively TRBD1 (5 bases). This CDR3 is 13 amino acids long. Between the trimmed V and J ends, which lost 2 bases and 6 bases, there was a span of 12 bases. Germline CDR1 SGHNT, CDR2 YYREEE (reference sequence). CDR3 in DNA: TGTGCCAGCAGCTTAGGGGTTTCGGGCGAGCAGTACTTC. This codes for CASSLGVSGEQYF.

This chain uses TRBV6-5 with TRBJ2-5, with a tentative D call TRBD2 (5 bases). This CDR3 is built from 15 residues. Trimming left V 5 bases short and J 5 bases short, with 18 bases between. CDR1 and CDR2 (germline): MNHEY, SVGAGI. CDR3 loop: CASSPRLRGWETQYF. The CDR3 DNA reads TGTGCCAGCAGTCCCCGGCTTCGGGGTTGGGAGACCCAGTACTTC.

The gene calls are TRBV2 and TRBJ2-7; D tentatively reads TRBD1 or TRBD2 (5 bases each). V lost 2 bases, J lost 5 bases, and 16 bases lay in between. In germline, CDR1 is SNHLY, CDR2 FYNNEI. The CDR3 totals 15 residues. CDR3: CASSEYLAGKNEQYF. The DNA of the CDR3 is TGTGCCAGCAGTGAATATCTAGCAGGGAAAAACGAGCAGTACTTC. Drawing the rest from reference TRBV2 and TRBJ2-7, the complete variable domain is EPEVTQTPSHQVTQMGQEVILRCVPISNHLYFYWYRQILGQKVEFLVSFYNNEISEKSEIFDDQFSVERPDGSNFTLKIRSTKLEDSAMYFCASSEYLAGKNEQYFGPGTRLTVT.

V and J are TRBV4-2 and TRBJ2-7; a possible D gene is TRBD2 (5 bases). Germline V gives CDR1 LGHNA, CDR2 YNFKEQ. This CDR3 is 13 amino acids long. Trimming took 4 bases from V and 5 from J, leaving 12 bases between them. The CDR3 is CASSRRRADEQYF. Here the CDR3 DNA reads TGTGCCAGCAGCCGCCGGCGGGCAGACGAGCAGTACTTC.